This entry lists 4 T cell receptor beta chains sequenced from one sample in a study of early T cells in non-severe SARS-CoV-2 infection (dated by TCRdb to about 2021). Libraries were prepared through 5' RACE. The reads were generated on a NextSeq 500. Starting from the raw public reads, TCRdb applied fastp trimming at Q25, assembled clones with MiXCR and retained in-frame beta chains. For every CDR3 protein sequence, its rows merge into one entry that carries the most common genes and DNA. The sample table records under 40,000 distinct CDR3 sequences; 4.5% to 7.5% of these occur just once. Around 7.6% of the sample is held by the ten biggest clonotypes. The sample comprised whole blood. These receptors originate from an adult who was a healthcare worker with PCR-confirmed SARS-CoV-2 infection or an uninfected control (not recorded which).

This clonotype was seen at least ten times. The V and J genes are TRBV6-5 and TRBJ2-3, with D maybe TRBD2 (5 bases). Germline V lookup: CDR1 MNHEY, CDR2 SVGAGI. The germline V and J ends were trimmed by 6 bases and 2 bases, with 18 bases remaining between them. CDR3 size: 16 residues. CDR3 sequence (DNA): TGTGCCAGCAGCCGCGACTGGGCGGGCCACACAGATACGCAGTATTTT. This sequence encodes CASSRDWAGHTDTQYF.

This clonotype came up many times. V gene TRBV5-4 combines with J gene TRBJ2-7; D tentatively fits TRBD1 or TRBD2 (6 bases each). Germline CDR1 is SGHNT and CDR2 is YYREEE (reference sequence). V dropped 2 bases and J dropped 2 bases, with 14 bases sitting between them. This CDR3 is built from 15 residues. CDR3 residues: CASSFWGAGTYEQYF. CDR3 coding DNA: TGTGCCAGCAGCTTCTGGGGGGCGGGGACCTACGAGCAGTACTTC. Full variable domain (rest looked up from reference TRBV5-4 and TRBJ2-7): ETGVTQSPTHLIKTRGQQVTLRCSSQSGHNTVSWYQQALGQGPQFIFQYYREEENGRGNFPPRFSGLQFPNYSSELNVNALELDDSALYLCASSFWGAGTYEQYFGPGTRLTVT.

This clonotype was seen only a few times. This chain links TRBV29-1 with TRBJ2-3; D may be TRBD1 or TRBD2 (6 bases each). This CDR3 contains 11 residues. Germline assignment: CDR1 SQVTM and CDR2 ANQGSEA. V lost 7 bases to trimming and J lost 6 bases, with 11 bases between them. The CDR3 DNA reads as TGCAGCGGGGGGGCTAGCGATACGCAGTATTTT. Encoded protein: CSGGASDTQYF.

This rearrangement joins TRBV4-2 to TRBJ2-1; 11 bases align to TRBD2. The V and J ends lost 0 bases and 9 bases, in that order; junction bases with no gene match: 10. The V gene's germline CDR1 is LGHNA and CDR2 YNFKEQ. The CDR3 extends over 17 amino acids. The CDR3 nucleotides are TGTGCCAGCAGCCAAGATGGGACTAGCGGTACTTCTGGTGAGCAGTTCTTC. Its protein product is CASSQDGTSGTSGEQFF.